Detailed here is one TCR beta chain. Its antigen is undetermined. Germline V gene data show CDR1 as SEHNR and CDR2 as FQNEAQ (reference sequence). V was clipped by 4 bases and J by 0 bases, with 10 bases between them. The CDR3 is 16 amino acids. This specimen comes from a study of chemoradiotherapy in HPV16-positive cancers. Assay: immunoSEQ multiplex PCR; the TCRdb copy retains only in-frame clones and omits some. Found here are tens of thousands of clones, roughly 92% of them singletons; the top ten hold 22%. General observations from the study: Only a couple of HPV16-positive patients supplied the functional HPV-specificity definition. HPV-responsive T-cell expansion during chemoradiotherapy was linked to improved recurrence-free survival in HPV16-positive patients.

The chain recombines TRBV7-9 with TRBJ1-6, with D hard to call. The sequence came from a human donor with HPV-associated anogenital cancer. Material: blood, obtained from a patient who underwent chemoradiotherapy. The CDR3 sequence: CASSWSLSSYNSPLHF. DNA for the CDR3: TGTGCCAGCAGCTGGTCTTTAAGCTCCTATAATTCACCCCTCCACTTT.